These 9 T cell receptor beta chains share one sample of origin, sequenced in a study of beta chain features in type 1 diabetes. Sequenced material consisted of expressed TCRB transcripts (all of the isolated RNA was reverse transcribed). TCRdb's copy holds only in-frame clones and misses some; the assay was immunoSEQ multiplex PCR. The sample lists about 620,000 clones; around 15% were seen once. Sequenced sample: naive CD4+ T cells from blood. These receptors all stem from a man between 18 and 29 years old in good health.

This clone was picked up a small number of times. J is TRBJ2-3 and V is TRBV6-5, with 9 positions matching TRBD2. The length of the CDR3 is 14 residues. CDR1 and CDR2 from the germline V gene are MNHEY and SVGAGI. Trimming at V came to 4 bases and at J to 9 bases, leaving 8 bases not matched to a gene. DNA of the CDR3: TGTGCCAGCAGTTCTAGCGGGGCGGGATGGACGCAGTATTTT. Amino acids: CASSSSGAGWTQYF.

This rearrangement joins TRBV27 to TRBJ2-5; possibly TRBD1 for D (5 bases). The CDR3 extends over 18 amino acids. CDR1 and CDR2 (germline): MNHEY, SMNVEV (reference sequence). V gave up 6 bases and J gave up 2 bases, with 25 bases separating them. The DNA for the CDR3 is TGTGCCAGCAGAGTGGGGCAGGGAAACTTAAGGGTGCAAGAGACCCAGTACTTC. As protein: CASRVGQGNLRVQETQYF.

This clone was counted a few times. The genes are TRBV30 and TRBJ2-2; D ambiguous. CDR1 is GTSNPN and CDR2 is SVGIG in the germline V gene (reference sequence). V lost 3 bases to trimming and J lost 8 bases, with 10 bases between them. CDR3 length: 12 amino acids. The CDR3 reads CAWREFLGELFF. DNA of the CDR3: TGTGCCTGGAGGGAATTTTTGGGGGAGCTGTTTTTT.

This rearrangement joins TRBV7-3 to TRBJ2-1; tentative D call: TRBD2 (6 bases). CDR1 SGHTA and CDR2 FQGTGA come from the germline V gene. This CDR3 spans 14 amino acids. The ends were cut back, 1 base at V and 6 bases at J, with 10 bases in the middle. This chain's CDR3 is CASSLNAGLNEQFF. CDR3 nucleotides: TGTGCCAGCAGCTTAAACGCGGGACTCAATGAGCAGTTCTTC.

The chain links TRBV7-2 to TRBJ2-7, with a tentative D call TRBD1 (5 bases). V gave up 2 bases and J gave up 5 bases, with 13 bases separating them. Germline V gene lookup returns CDR1 SGHTA and CDR2 FQGNSA. The CDR3 has 14 amino acids. The CDR3 sequence is CASSLRGRPDEQYF. The CDR3 DNA is TGTGCCAGCAGCTTAAGGGGAAGACCCGACGAGCAGTACTTC.

With respect to this clone: This CDR3 is also generated by other DNA sequences in the sample. The chain is built from TRBV28 and TRBJ1-5; no reliable D call. V was pared by 3 bases and J by 7 bases, with 1 base between. The CDR3 sequence is 10 residues long. The germline V gene encodes CDR1 MDHEN and CDR2 SYDVKM. CDR3 sequence (DNA): TGTGCCAGCAGTTTCCAGCCCCAGCATTTT. Translating gives CASSFQPQHF.

This chain links TRBV7-2 with TRBJ2-5, with TRBD2 matching over 11 bases. CDR1 is SGHTA, CDR2 FQGNSA, per germline. The CDR3 loop spans 18 amino acids. V lost 5 bases and J lost 2; bases outside the gene matches: 13. CDR3 in amino acids: CASSKRSPSGRLQETQYF. Written as DNA, the CDR3 is TGTGCCAGCAGCAAGAGGTCACCTAGCGGGAGGTTACAAGAGACCCAGTACTTC.

The CDR3 region is CASRPGQAAVRSGANVLTF. The CDR3 nucleotides are TGTGCCAGCAGACCAGGACAGGCGGCGGTCCGATCTGGGGCCAACGTCCTGACTTTC. The chain links TRBV27 to TRBJ2-6, with 7 bases fitting TRBD1. Germline CDR1 and CDR2: MNHEY and SMNVEV (reference sequence). The length of the CDR3 is 19 residues. Trimming took 6 bases from V and 1 from J; bases not matched to a gene: 15.

The chain employs TRBV28 and TRBJ1-1, with TRBD1 matching 10 bases. The V gene's germline CDR1 is MDHEN and CDR2 SYDVKM. The V gene end was trimmed by 6 bases and the J gene end by 1 base; junction bases not matched to a gene: 2. The length of the CDR3 is 14 residues. Written as DNA, the CDR3 is TGTGCCAGCAGACGGGACAGGGGGAACACTGAAGCTTTCTTT. Its protein is CASRRDRGNTEAFF.